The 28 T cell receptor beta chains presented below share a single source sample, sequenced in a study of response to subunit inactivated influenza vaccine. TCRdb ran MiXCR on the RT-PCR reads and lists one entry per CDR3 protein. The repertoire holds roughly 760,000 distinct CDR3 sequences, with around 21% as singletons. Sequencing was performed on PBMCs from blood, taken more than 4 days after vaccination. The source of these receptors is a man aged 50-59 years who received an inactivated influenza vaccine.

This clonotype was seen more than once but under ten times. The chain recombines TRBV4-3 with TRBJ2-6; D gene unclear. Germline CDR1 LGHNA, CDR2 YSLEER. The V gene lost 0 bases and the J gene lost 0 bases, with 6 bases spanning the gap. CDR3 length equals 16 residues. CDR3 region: CASSQDVSSGANVLTF. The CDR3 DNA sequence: TGCGCCAGCAGCCAAGATGTCAGCTCTGGGGCCAACGTCCTGACTTTC.

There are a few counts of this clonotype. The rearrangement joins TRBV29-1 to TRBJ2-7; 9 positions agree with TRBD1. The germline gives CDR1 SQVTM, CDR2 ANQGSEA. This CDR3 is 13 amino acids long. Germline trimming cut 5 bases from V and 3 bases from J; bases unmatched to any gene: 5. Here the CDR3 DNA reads TGCAGCGTTCTGGGGACAGGGTTCTACGAGCAGTACTTC. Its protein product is CSVLGTGFYEQYF.

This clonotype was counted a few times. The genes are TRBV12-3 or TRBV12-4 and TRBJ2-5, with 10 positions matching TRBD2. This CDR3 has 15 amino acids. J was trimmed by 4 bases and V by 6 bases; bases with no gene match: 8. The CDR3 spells CASRPGTSESETQYF. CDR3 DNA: TGTGCCAGCAGACCCGGGACTAGCGAATCAGAGACCCAGTACTTC.

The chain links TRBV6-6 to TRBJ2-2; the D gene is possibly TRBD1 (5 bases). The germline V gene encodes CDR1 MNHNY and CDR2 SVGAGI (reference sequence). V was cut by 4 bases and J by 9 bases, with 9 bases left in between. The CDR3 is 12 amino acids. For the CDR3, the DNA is TGTGCCAGCAGTTCACCAGGGTGGGAGCTGTTTTTT. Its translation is CASSSPGWELFF.

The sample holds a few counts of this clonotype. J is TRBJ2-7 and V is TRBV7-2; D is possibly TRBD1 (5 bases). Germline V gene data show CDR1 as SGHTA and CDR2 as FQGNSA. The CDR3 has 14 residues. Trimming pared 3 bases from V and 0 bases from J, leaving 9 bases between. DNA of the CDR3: TGTGCCAGCAGCTTTGCCAGGGACTCCTACGAGCAGTACTTC. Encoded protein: CASSFARDSYEQYF.

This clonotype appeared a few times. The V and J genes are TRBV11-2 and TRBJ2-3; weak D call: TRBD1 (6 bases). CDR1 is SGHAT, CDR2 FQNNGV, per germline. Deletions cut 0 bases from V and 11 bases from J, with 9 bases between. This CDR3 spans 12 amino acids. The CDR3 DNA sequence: TGTGCCAGCAGCTTAGATGAGACAGGGCAGTATTTT. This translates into CASSLDETGQYF.

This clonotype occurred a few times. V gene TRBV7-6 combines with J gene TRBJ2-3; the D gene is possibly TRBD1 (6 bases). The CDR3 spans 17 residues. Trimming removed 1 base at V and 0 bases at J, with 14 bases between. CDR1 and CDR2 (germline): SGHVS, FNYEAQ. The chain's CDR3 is CASSLGDIGRSTDTQYF. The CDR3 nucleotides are TGTGCCAGCAGCTTAGGGGACATAGGGAGAAGCACAGATACGCAGTATTTT.

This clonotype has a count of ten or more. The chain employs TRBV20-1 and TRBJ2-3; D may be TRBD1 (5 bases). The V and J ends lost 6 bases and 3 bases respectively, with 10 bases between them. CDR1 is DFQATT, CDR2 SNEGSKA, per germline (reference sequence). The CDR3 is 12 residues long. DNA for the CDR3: TGCAGTGCGATACAGGAGACAGATACGCAGTATTTT. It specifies CSAIQETDTQYF.

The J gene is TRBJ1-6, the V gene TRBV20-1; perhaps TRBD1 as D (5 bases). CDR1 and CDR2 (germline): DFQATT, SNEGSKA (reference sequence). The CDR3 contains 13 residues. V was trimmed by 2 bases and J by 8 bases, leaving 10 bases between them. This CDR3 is CSARQGEDSPLHF. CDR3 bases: TGCAGTGCTAGACAGGGAGAGGATTCACCCCTCCACTTT.

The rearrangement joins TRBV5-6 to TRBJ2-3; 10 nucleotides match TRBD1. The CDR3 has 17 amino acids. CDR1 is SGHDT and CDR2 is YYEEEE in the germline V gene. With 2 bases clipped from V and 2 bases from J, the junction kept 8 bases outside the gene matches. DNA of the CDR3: TGTGCCAGCAGCTTATTTGCGGGACAGGGGTACACAGATACGCAGTATTTT. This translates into CASSLFAGQGYTDTQYF.

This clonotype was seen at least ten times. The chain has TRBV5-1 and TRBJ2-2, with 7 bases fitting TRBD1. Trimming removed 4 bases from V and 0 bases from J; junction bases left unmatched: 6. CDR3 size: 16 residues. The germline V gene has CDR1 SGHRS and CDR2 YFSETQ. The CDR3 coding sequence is TGCGCCAGCAGCCTTGACAGGGTTGCGAACACCGGGGAGCTGTTTTTT. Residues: CASSLDRVANTGELFF.

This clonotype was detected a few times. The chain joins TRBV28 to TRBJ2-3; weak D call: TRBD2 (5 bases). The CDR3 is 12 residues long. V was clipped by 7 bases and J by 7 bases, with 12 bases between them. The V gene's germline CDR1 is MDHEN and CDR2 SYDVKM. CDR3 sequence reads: CASTGIRYTQYF. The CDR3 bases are TGTGCCAGCACCGGGATTCGGTATACGCAGTATTTT. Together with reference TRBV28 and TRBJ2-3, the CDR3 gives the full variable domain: DVKVTQSSRYLVKRTGEKVFLECVQDMDHENMFWYRQDPGLGLRLIYFSYDVKMKEKGDIPEGYSVSREKKERFSLILESASTNQTSMYLCASTGIRYTQYFGPGTRLTVL.

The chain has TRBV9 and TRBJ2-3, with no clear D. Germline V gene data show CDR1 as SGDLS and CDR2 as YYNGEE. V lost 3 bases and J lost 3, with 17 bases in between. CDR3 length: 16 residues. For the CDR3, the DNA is TGTGCCAGCAGCGCATCCGGGTCCCCCCGTACAGATACGCAGTATTTT. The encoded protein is CASSASGSPRTDTQYF.

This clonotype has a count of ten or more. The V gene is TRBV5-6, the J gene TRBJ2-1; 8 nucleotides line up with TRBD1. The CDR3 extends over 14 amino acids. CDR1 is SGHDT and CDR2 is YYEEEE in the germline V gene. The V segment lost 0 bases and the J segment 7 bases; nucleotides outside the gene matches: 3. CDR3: CASSLATGGNEQFF. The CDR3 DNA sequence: TGTGCCAGCAGCTTGGCCACAGGGGGGAATGAGCAGTTCTTC.

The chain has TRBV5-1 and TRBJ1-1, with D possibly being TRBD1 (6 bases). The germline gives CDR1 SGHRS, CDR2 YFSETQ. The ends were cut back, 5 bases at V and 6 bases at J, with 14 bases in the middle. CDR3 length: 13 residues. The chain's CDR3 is CASRGGDRSEAFF. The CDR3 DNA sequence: TGCGCCAGCAGGGGAGGAGACAGGTCTGAAGCTTTCTTT.

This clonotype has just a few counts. CDR3 loop: CSARDIKAGSLTDTQYF. The CDR3 coding sequence is TGCAGTGCTAGAGATATCAAGGCAGGAAGCCTCACAGATACGCAGTATTTT. The gene calls are TRBV20-1 and TRBJ2-3; the D is unclear. The CDR3 is 17 residues long. The V gene's germline CDR1 is DFQATT and CDR2 SNEGSKA (reference sequence). The ends were cut back, 0 bases at V and 2 bases at J, with 18 bases in the middle.

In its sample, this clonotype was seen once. CDR3 in amino acids: CASGRYGYTF. CDR3 in DNA: TGTGCCAGCGGCCGCTATGGCTACACCTTC. J is TRBJ1-2 and V is TRBV28; no clear D. In germline, CDR1 is MDHEN, CDR2 SYDVKM. V was cut by 8 bases and J by 4 bases, with 5 bases left in between. This CDR3 contains 10 residues.

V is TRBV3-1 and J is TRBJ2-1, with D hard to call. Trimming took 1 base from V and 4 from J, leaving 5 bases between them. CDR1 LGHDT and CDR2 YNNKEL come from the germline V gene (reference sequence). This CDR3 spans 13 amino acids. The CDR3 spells CASSQARYNEQFF. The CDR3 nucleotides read TGTGCCAGCAGCCAAGCAAGGTACAATGAGCAGTTCTTC.

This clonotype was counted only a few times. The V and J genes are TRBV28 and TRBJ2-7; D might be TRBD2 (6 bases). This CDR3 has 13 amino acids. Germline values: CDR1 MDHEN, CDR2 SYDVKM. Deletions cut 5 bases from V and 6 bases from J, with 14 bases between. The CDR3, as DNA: TGTGCCAGCAGTCCCCCGGGGGTTAGCGAGCAGTACTTC. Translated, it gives CASSPPGVSEQYF.

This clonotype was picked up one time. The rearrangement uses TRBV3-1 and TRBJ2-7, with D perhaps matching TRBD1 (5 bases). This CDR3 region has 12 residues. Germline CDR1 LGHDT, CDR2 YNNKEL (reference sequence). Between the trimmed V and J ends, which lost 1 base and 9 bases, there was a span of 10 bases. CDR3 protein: CASSQVSTGQYF. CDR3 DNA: TGTGCCAGCAGCCAAGTATCAACAGGGCAGTACTTC.

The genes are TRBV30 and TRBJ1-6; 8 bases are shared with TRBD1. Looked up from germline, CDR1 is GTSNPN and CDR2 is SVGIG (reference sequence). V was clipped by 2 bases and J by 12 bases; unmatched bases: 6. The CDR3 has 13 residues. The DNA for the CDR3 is TGTGCCTGGAGTTCGACAGGGGCCCTACCCCTCCACTTT. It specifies CAWSSTGALPLHF.

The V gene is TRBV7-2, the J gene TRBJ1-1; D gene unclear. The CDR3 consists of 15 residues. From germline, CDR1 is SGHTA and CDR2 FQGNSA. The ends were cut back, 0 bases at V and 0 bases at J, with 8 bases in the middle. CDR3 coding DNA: TGTGCCAGCAGCTTAGCGTTTGGATTGAACACTGAAGCTTTCTTT. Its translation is CASSLAFGLNTEAFF.

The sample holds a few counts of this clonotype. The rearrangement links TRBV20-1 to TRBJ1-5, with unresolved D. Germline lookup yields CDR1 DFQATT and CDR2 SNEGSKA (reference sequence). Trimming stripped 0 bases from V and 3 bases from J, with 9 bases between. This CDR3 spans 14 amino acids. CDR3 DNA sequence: TGCAGTGCTAGAGATACGGGTAACAATCAGCCCCAGCATTTT. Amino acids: CSARDTGNNQPQHF.

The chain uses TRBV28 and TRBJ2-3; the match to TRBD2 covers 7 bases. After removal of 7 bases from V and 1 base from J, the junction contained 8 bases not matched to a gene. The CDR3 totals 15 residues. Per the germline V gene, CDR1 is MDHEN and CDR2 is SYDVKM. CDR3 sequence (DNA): TGTGCCAGCACCGGGTGGGACTACCGCACAGATACGCAGTATTTT. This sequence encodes CASTGWDYRTDTQYF.

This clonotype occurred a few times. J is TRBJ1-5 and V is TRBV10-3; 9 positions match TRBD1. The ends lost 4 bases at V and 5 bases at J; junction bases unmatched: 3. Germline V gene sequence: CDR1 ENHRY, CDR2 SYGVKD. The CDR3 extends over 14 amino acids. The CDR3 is CAISGTGADQPQHF. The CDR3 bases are TGTGCCATCAGTGGGACAGGGGCGGATCAGCCCCAGCATTTT.

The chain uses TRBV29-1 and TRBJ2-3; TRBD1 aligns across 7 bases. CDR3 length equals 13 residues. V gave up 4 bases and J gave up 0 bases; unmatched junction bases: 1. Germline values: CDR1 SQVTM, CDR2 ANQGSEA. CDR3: CSVATGSTDTQYF. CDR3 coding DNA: TGCAGCGTTGCGACAGGGAGCACAGATACGCAGTATTTT.

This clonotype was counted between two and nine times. In DNA, the CDR3 is TGTGCCAGCAGCCCCGACTTAGCGGGAACTAGCACAGATACGCAGTATTTT. The encoded protein is CASSPDLAGTSTDTQYF. This chain links TRBV7-2 with TRBJ2-3, with 8 nucleotides matching TRBD2. This CDR3 is built from 17 residues. Germline loops: CDR1 SGHTA, CDR2 FQGNSA. The trim removed 5 bases at V and 0 bases at J, leaving 10 bases unmatched.

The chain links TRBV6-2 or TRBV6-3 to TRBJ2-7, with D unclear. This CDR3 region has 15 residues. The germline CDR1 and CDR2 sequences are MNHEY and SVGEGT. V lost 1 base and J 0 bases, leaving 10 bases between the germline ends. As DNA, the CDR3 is TGTGCCAGCAGTTACTACGGCGGTAGCTCCTACGAGCAGTACTTC. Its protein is CASSYYGGSSYEQYF.